These 5 T cell receptor beta chains originate from one sample sequenced in a study of blood T cell repertoires in COVID-19. This table comes from immunoSEQ multiplex PCR, and its TCRdb copy is limited to in-frame clones, with some not included. The sample yields under 130,000 clones, 80% to 90% seen once. Input material: peripheral blood. The receptors derive from a human donor in a cohort sampled during active COVID-19.

The chain is built from TRBV5-4 and TRBJ2-5; 13 bases are a match to TRBD2. Per germline, CDR1 SGHNT and CDR2 YYREEE (reference sequence). J lost 4 bases, V lost 3 bases, and 6 bases had no gene match. The length of the CDR3 is 16 residues. The CDR3 sequence: CASSWTSGSGGETQYF. Written as DNA, the CDR3 is TGTGCCAGCAGCTGGACTAGCGGGAGTGGAGGAGAGACCCAGTACTTC. Drawing the rest from reference TRBV5-4 and TRBJ2-5, the complete variable domain is ETGVTQSPTHLIKTRGQQVTLRCSSQSGHNTVSWYQQALGQGPQFIFQYYREEENGRGNFPPRFSGLQFPNYSSELNVNALELDDSALYLCASSWTSGSGGETQYFGPGTRLLVL.

In this sample, this clone turned up a few times. V gene TRBV7-3 combines with J gene TRBJ1-6, with D perhaps TRBD1 (5 bases). CDR1 is SGHTA and CDR2 is FQGTGA in the germline V gene. Trimming cost V 2 bases and J 8 bases, with 7 bases left between them. The CDR3 has 13 amino acids. The CDR3 bases are TGTGCCAGCAGCTTAGACAGTTATTCACCCCTCCACTTT. Translating gives CASSLDSYSPLHF.

This clone was recorded only once. The chain carries TRBV6-4 and TRBJ2-3; 7 positions match TRBD1. Germline CDR1 MRHNA, CDR2 SNTAGT. This CDR3 region has 14 residues. With 2 bases clipped from V and 4 bases from J, the junction kept 3 bases outside the gene matches. The CDR3 sequence: CASSDGQAADTQYF. DNA for the CDR3: TGTGCCAGCAGTGACGGACAGGCCGCAGATACGCAGTATTTT.

The rearrangement joins TRBV29-1 to TRBJ2-3, with D unclear. The ends were cut back, 5 bases at V and 4 bases at J, with 10 bases in the middle. The CDR3 is made up of 12 amino acids. Germline-derived CDR1 and CDR2 are SQVTM and ANQGSEA. The CDR3 region is CSVRGAPDTQYF. As DNA, the CDR3 is TGCAGCGTTCGTGGAGCACCAGATACGCAGTATTTT.

This chain joins TRBV9 and TRBJ2-5, with D tentatively TRBD1 (6 bases). This CDR3 spans 15 amino acids. The germline V and J ends were trimmed by 0 bases and 4 bases, with 13 bases remaining between them. Germline V gene sequence: CDR1 SGDLS, CDR2 YYNGEE. CDR3 protein: CASSVVGGRIETQYF. The CDR3 nucleotides read TGTGCCAGCAGCGTAGTAGGGGGTCGGATAGAGACCCAGTACTTC.